The next 26 T cell receptor beta chains were all read from a single sample in a study of blood T cell repertoires in COVID-19. Repertoires were generated with immunoSEQ multiplex PCR, while TCRdb's copy carries only in-frame clones and drops some. Of roughly 100,000 clones listed, around 75% were seen once; the top ten hold more than 0.8%. The sample consisted of peripheral blood. The receptors stem from a human donor with acute or convalescent COVID-19. The donor label of this sample is uncertain.

The chain employs TRBV6-5 and TRBJ1-2; D ambiguous. This CDR3 is 12 amino acids long. In germline, CDR1 is MNHEY, CDR2 SVGAGI. Deletions cut 5 bases from V and 4 bases from J, with 8 bases between. CDR3 amino acids: CASSTEGYGYTF. In nucleotides, the CDR3 is TGTGCCAGCAGTACAGAAGGCTATGGCTACACCTTC.

The V call is TRBV18, the J call TRBJ2-5; D unresolved. Germline-derived CDR1 and CDR2 are KGHSH and LQKENI. The V gene lost 3 bases and the J gene lost 5 bases, with 10 bases spanning the gap. The length of the CDR3 is 13 residues. The CDR3 spells CASSPRNAETQYF. CDR3 nucleotide sequence: TGTGCCAGCTCACCCCGTAATGCGGAGACCCAGTACTTC.

The V gene is TRBV7-9, the J gene TRBJ2-1, with D perhaps matching TRBD2 (6 bases). Germline V lookup: CDR1 SEHNR, CDR2 FQNEAQ (reference sequence). This CDR3 region has 16 residues. Trimming left V 4 bases short and J 4 bases short, with 17 bases between. CDR3 DNA: TGTGCCAGCAGCTCCGTTGGGGGGAGAAGTTACAATGAGCAGTTCTTC. Translating gives CASSSVGGRSYNEQFF.

This clone was seen many times. J is TRBJ1-1 and V is TRBV5-1; TRBD1 is a possible D gene (6 bases). Trimming removed 5 bases at V and 1 base at J, with 12 bases between. The CDR3 has 14 amino acids. Germline-derived CDR1 and CDR2 are SGHRS and YFSETQ. CDR3: CASRRGFGNTEAFF. CDR3 bases: TGCGCCAGCAGGAGGGGGTTTGGGAACACTGAAGCTTTCTTT. The complete variable domain, with remaining parts taken from reference TRBV5-1 and TRBJ1-1, reads KAGVTQTPRYLIKTRGQQVTLSCSPISGHRSVSWYQQTPGQGLQFLFEYFSETQRNKGNFPGRFSGRQFSNSRSEMNVSTLELGDSALYLCASRRGFGNTEAFFGQGTRLTVV.

This chain joins TRBV9 and TRBJ2-5, with 9 bases matching TRBD1. Germline loops: CDR1 SGDLS, CDR2 YYNGEE. The CDR3 extends over 15 amino acids. V gave up 4 bases and J gave up 2 bases; unmatched junction bases: 6. The DNA of the CDR3 is TGTGCCAGCAGCCCGACAGGGGGAACTCAAGAGACCCAGTACTTC. Amino acid sequence: CASSPTGGTQETQYF.

The chain carries TRBV9 and TRBJ2-1; D perhaps matches TRBD2 (6 bases). Trimming pared 5 bases from V and 8 bases from J, leaving 11 bases between. The CDR3 is 12 amino acids. The germline V gene encodes CDR1 SGDLS and CDR2 YYNGEE. CDR3 protein: CASSPWGDEQFF. CDR3 DNA: TGTGCCAGCAGTCCATGGGGGGATGAGCAGTTCTTC.

CDR3 bases: TGTGCTAGTGGGGCGGGACAGGTTAGCAATCAGCCCCAGCATTTT. Translated: CASGAGQVSNQPQHF. The chain combines TRBV12-5 with TRBJ1-5, with 8 bases aligning to TRBD1. This CDR3 spans 15 amino acids. V dropped 6 bases and J dropped 0; count of bases not matched to a gene: 4. CDR1 and CDR2 from the germline V gene are LGHNT and FRNRAP.

This clone showed up just a few times. This sample includes further DNA sequences coding for the same CDR3. The rearrangement joins TRBV18 to TRBJ2-1; the D gene is possibly TRBD2 (5 bases). Germline V gives CDR1 KGHSH, CDR2 LQKENI. The CDR3 is 16 residues long. V was trimmed by 0 bases and J by 3 bases, leaving 12 bases between them. The DNA for the CDR3 is TGTGCCAGCTCACCACCTCGGACTTCGGACTACAATGAGCAGTTCTTC. Translation: CASSPPRTSDYNEQFF.

The CDR3 coding sequence is TGTGCCAGCAGTCTAATGGGGGGAGGAGGATATGGCTACACCTTC. Translating gives CASSLMGGGGYGYTF. The V call is TRBV28, the J call TRBJ1-2; a weak D match, TRBD1 (5 bases). CDR1 is MDHEN, CDR2 SYDVKM, per germline. The CDR3 extends over 15 amino acids. With 5 bases removed from V and 5 bases from J, the gap between germline ends came to 18 bases.

This chain uses TRBV5-1 with TRBJ1-2; TRBD1 is a possible D gene (6 bases). The V and J ends lost 4 bases and 4 bases respectively, with 14 bases between them. This CDR3 comprises 14 residues. CDR1 SGHRS and CDR2 YFSETQ come from the germline V gene. The CDR3 DNA is TGCGCCAGCAGCCACAGGGAGGGTACCTATGGCTACACCTTC. Its translation: CASSHREGTYGYTF.

The chain combines TRBV3-1 (or the pseudogene TRBV3-2) with TRBJ2-3; TRBD2 aligns across 12 bases. From germline, CDR1 is LGHDT and CDR2 YNNKEL (reference sequence). Trimming at V came to 4 bases and at J to 1 base, leaving 3 bases not matched to a gene. The CDR3 spans 16 residues. The CDR3, as DNA: TGTGCCAGCAGCCCCCTAGCGGGGGGGGGCACAGATACGCAGTATTTT. This codes for CASSPLAGGGTDTQYF.

This chain uses TRBV15 with TRBJ2-1; D is perhaps TRBD2 (6 bases). The CDR3 contains 14 residues. V lost 5 bases, J lost 5 bases, and 13 bases lay in between. The V gene's germline CDR1 is LNHNV and CDR2 YYDKDF (reference sequence). The CDR3 coding sequence is TGTGCCACCAGCTCCCGACTAGGACACAATGAGCAGTTCTTC. This translates into CATSSRLGHNEQFF.

The chain recombines TRBV29-1 with TRBJ1-1; the D gene is possibly TRBD1 (6 bases). CDR1 and CDR2 from the germline V gene are SQVTM and ANQGSEA. CDR3 length equals 14 residues. The V gene lost 7 bases and the J gene lost 0 bases, with 15 bases spanning the gap. CDR3 nucleotide sequence: TGCAGCGCTTTTGCCGGACAGCTGAACACTGAAGCTTTCTTT. Amino acid sequence: CSAFAGQLNTEAFF.

CDR3 loop: CASSFRAGGGDTQYF. CDR3 DNA sequence: TGTGCCAGCAGCTTTCGAGCGGGGGGGGGAGATACGCAGTATTTT. V usage is TRBV7-6 and J usage is TRBJ2-3; 10 bases are a match to TRBD2. Per the germline V gene, CDR1 is SGHVS and CDR2 is FNYEAQ. The CDR3 loop spans 15 amino acids. Germline trimming cut 3 bases from V and 5 bases from J; bases unmatched to any gene: 5.

This clone was seen only a few times. The chain uses TRBV2 and TRBJ2-7; D is perhaps TRBD1 (6 bases). CDR1 SNHLY and CDR2 FYNNEI come from the germline V gene. Deletions cut 7 bases from V and 2 bases from J, with 12 bases between. The CDR3 contains 13 residues. The DNA of the CDR3 is TGTGCCAGCAACCGACAGGATCCCTACGAGCAGTACTTC. Translated, it gives CASNRQDPYEQYF.

This clone was seen only a few times. The CDR3 here is CASSPLGQGEAFF. The CDR3 DNA reads TGCGCCAGCAGCCCCTTGGGACAGGGCGAAGCTTTCTTT. The V and J genes are TRBV4-1 and TRBJ1-1; 9 bases line up with TRBD1. V lost 4 bases and J lost 8; bases outside the gene matches: 5. Looked up from germline, CDR1 is MGHRA and CDR2 is YSYEKL. The CDR3 is made up of 13 amino acids.

The chain joins TRBV6-5 to TRBJ1-2, with D possibly TRBD1 on 5 matching bases. Trimming stripped 0 bases from V and 4 bases from J, with 15 bases between. Germline V CDR1 and CDR2: MNHEY, SVGAGI. The CDR3 sequence is 16 residues long. CDR3: CASSYSGGRDSYGYTF. DNA for the CDR3: TGTGCCAGCAGTTACTCCGGGGGTCGGGACTCCTATGGCTACACCTTC.

The V and J genes are TRBV24-1 and TRBJ2-1; possible D gene TRBD1, 8 bases. V was clipped by 6 bases and J by 10 bases, with 15 bases between them. This CDR3 spans 13 amino acids. The germline V gene has CDR1 KGHDR and CDR2 SFDVKD. CDR3 in amino acids: CATSSIQGGEQFF. DNA for the CDR3: TGTGCCACCAGTTCAATACAGGGGGGGGAGCAGTTCTTC.

The chain recombines TRBV4-1 with TRBJ2-7; 8 bases are shared with TRBD1. Losses at the gene ends were 1 base for V and 6 bases for J; bases not matched to a gene: 8. The CDR3 loop spans 15 amino acids. In germline, CDR1 is MGHRA, CDR2 YSYEKL. The CDR3 spells CASSQVGGRGPEQYF. In DNA form, the CDR3 reads TGCGCCAGCAGCCAAGTTGGTGGCAGGGGGCCCGAGCAGTACTTC.

The V call is TRBV2, the J call TRBJ1-5, with TRBD1 as a possible D gene (6 bases). CDR1 is SNHLY and CDR2 is FYNNEI in the germline V gene. CDR3 size: 15 residues. Trimming pared 6 bases from V and 0 bases from J, leaving 12 bases between. The CDR3 here is CASRRTAYSNQPQHF. CDR3 sequence (DNA): TGTGCCAGCAGACGGACAGCATATAGCAATCAGCCCCAGCATTTT.

The chain is built from TRBV12-3 or TRBV12-4 and TRBJ1-1; tentative D call: TRBD1 (6 bases). Trimming pared 8 bases from V and 8 bases from J, leaving 9 bases between. The CDR3 extends over 10 amino acids. In DNA form, the CDR3 reads TGTGCCAGCGGGGGCCGGGAAGCTTTCTTT. Translation: CASGGREAFF.

The chain employs TRBV24-1 and TRBJ2-4, with 7 bases lining up with TRBD2. Germline-derived CDR1 and CDR2 are KGHDR and SFDVKD. Trimming removed 3 bases from V and 2 bases from J; junction bases left unmatched: 6. The CDR3 contains 16 residues. The CDR3 bases are TGTGCCACCAGTGATACAGGAGCGGGGTCCAAAAACATTCAGTACTTC. As protein: CATSDTGAGSKNIQYF.

This clone was observed a few times. The chain joins TRBV28 to TRBJ1-2; the match to TRBD1 covers 7 bases. Looked up from germline, CDR1 is MDHEN and CDR2 is SYDVKM. With V trimmed by 6 bases and J by 8 bases, 15 bases remained unmatched. This CDR3 is 15 amino acids long. The DNA of the CDR3 is TGTGCCAGCAGCCCTTCGGGGACAGCGTTTGAAGGCTACACCTTC. Translating it yields CASSPSGTAFEGYTF.

This clone was recorded a few times. The chain recombines TRBV6-1 with TRBJ1-1; D is possibly TRBD1 (6 bases). Germline V gene sequence: CDR1 MNHNS, CDR2 SASEGT. The length of the CDR3 is 14 residues. V lost 0 bases to trimming and J lost 7 bases, with 12 bases between them. CDR3 sequence: CASSEAFRGVEAFF. CDR3 DNA: TGTGCCAGCAGTGAAGCTTTCAGGGGCGTTGAAGCTTTCTTT.

This rearrangement joins TRBV7-3 to TRBJ2-3; TRBD2 agrees at 8 bases. This CDR3 region has 17 residues. J gave up 0 bases and V 1 base, and 6 bases lay outside the gene matches. Germline CDR1 SGHTA, CDR2 FQGTGA. Here the CDR3 reads CASSLNSRGVSTDTQYF. As DNA, the CDR3 is TGTGCCAGCAGCTTAAACTCGCGGGGGGTTAGCACAGATACGCAGTATTTT.

This sequence joins TRBV4-1 and TRBJ2-1; a possible D gene is TRBD2 (5 bases). The CDR3 spans 16 residues. The V end lost 2 bases, the J end lost 7 bases, and 18 bases lay between the germline ends. Germline loops: CDR1 MGHRA, CDR2 YSYEKL. DNA for the CDR3: TGCGCCAGCAGCCAAACCGACTTCATTAGAGGGAATGAGCAGTTCTTC. It specifies CASSQTDFIRGNEQFF.